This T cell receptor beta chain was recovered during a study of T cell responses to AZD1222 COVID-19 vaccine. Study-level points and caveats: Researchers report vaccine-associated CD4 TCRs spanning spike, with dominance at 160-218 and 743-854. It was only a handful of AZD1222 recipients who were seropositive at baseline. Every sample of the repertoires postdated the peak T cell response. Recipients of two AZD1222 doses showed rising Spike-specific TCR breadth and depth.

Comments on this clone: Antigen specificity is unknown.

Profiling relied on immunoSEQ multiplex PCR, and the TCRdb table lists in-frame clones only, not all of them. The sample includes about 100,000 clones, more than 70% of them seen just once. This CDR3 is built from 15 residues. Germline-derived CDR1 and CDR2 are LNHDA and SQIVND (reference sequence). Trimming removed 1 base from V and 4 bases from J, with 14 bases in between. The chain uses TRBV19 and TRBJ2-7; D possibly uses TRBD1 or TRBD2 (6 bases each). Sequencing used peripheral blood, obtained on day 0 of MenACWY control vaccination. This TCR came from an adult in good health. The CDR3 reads CASSIGPGGGYEQYF. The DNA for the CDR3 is TGTGCCAGTAGTATAGGGCCCGGAGGGGGTTACGAGCAGTACTTC.